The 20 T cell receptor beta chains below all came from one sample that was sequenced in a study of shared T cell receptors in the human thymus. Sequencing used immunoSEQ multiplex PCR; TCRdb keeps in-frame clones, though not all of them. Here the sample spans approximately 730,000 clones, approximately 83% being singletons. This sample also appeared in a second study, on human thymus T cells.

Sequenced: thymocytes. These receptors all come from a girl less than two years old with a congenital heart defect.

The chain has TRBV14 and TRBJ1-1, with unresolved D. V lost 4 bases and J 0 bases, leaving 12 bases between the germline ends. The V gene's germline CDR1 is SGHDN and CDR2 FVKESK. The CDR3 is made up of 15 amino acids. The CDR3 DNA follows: TGTGCCAGCAGCCCCACCGGAGCTCTGAACACTGAAGCTTTCTTT. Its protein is CASSPTGALNTEAFF. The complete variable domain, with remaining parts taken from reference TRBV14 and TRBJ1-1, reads EAGVTQFPSHSVIEKGQTVTLRCDPISGHDNLYWYRRVMGKEIKFLLHFVKESKQDESGMPNNRFLAERTGGTYSTLKVQPAELEDSGVYFCASSPTGALNTEAFFGQGTRLTVV.

The CDR3, as DNA: TGTGCCAGCAGCCTATACAGGGATTCGAATTCACCCCTCCACTTT. This encodes CASSLYRDSNSPLHF. The chain is built from TRBV5-5 and TRBJ1-6; weak D call: TRBD1 (6 bases). This CDR3 is 15 amino acids long. V gave up 4 bases and J gave up 7 bases, with 15 bases separating them. Germline values: CDR1 SGHKS, CDR2 YYEKEE (reference sequence). The entire variable domain, with the rest obtained from reference TRBV5-5 and TRBJ1-6, is as follows: DAGVTQSPTHLIKTRGQQVTLRCSPISGHKSVSWYQQVLGQGPQFIFQYYEKEERGRGNFPDRFSARQFPNYSSELNVNALLLGDSALYLCASSLYRDSNSPLHFGNGTRLTVT.

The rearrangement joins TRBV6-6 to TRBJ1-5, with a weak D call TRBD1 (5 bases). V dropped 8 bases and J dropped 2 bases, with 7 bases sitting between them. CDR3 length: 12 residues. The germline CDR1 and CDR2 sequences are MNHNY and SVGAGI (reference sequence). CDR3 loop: CASRQCNQPQHF. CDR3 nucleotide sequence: TGTGCCAGCCGACAGTGCAATCAGCCCCAGCATTTT.

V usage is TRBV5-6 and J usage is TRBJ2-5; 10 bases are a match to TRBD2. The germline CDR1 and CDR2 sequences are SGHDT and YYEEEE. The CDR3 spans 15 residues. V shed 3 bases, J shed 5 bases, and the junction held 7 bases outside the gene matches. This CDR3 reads CASSSQRGGGETQYF. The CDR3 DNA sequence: TGTGCCAGCAGCTCTCAGCGGGGGGGAGGGGAGACCCAGTACTTC.

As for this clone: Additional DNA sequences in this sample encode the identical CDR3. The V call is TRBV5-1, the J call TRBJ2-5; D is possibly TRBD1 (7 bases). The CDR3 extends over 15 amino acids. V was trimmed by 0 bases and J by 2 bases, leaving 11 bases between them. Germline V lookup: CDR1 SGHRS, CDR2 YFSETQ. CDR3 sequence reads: CASSLGGDRQETQYF. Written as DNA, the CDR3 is TGCGCCAGCAGCTTGGGCGGGGACAGACAAGAGACCCAGTACTTC. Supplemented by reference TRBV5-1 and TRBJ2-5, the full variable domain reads KAGVTQTPRYLIKTRGQQVTLSCSPISGHRSVSWYQQTPGQGLQFLFEYFSETQRNKGNFPGRFSGRQFSNSRSEMNVSTLELGDSALYLCASSLGGDRQETQYFGPGTRLLVL.

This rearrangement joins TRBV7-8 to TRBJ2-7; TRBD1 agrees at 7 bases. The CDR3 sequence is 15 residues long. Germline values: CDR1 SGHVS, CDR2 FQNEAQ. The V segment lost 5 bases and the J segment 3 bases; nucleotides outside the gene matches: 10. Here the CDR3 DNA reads TGTGCCAGCAGCCTGGTGGGGACAGACATCTACGAGCAGTACTTC. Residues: CASSLVGTDIYEQYF.

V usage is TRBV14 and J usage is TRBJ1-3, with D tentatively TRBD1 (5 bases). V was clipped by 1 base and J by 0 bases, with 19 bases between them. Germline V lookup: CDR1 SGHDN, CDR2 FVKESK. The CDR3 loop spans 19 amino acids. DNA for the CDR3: TGTGCCAGCAGCCAAGGGGTTTGGACAACTTTTAACTCTGGAAACACCATATATTTT. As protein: CASSQGVWTTFNSGNTIYF.

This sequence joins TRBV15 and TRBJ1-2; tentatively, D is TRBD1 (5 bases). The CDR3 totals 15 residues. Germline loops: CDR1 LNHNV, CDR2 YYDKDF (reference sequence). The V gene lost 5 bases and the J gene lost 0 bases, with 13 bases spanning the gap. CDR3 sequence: CATSHGGRPNYGYTF. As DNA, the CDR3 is TGTGCCACCAGCCACGGGGGAAGACCTAACTATGGCTACACCTTC.

The CDR3 DNA reads TGTGCCAGCAGGGGGACAGCCCAAGAGACCCAGTACTTC. Amino acid sequence: CASRGTAQETQYF. The chain uses TRBV28 and TRBJ2-5, with 7 bases that match TRBD1. The germline V gene has CDR1 MDHEN and CDR2 SYDVKM. With 6 bases clipped from V and 1 base from J, the junction kept 2 bases outside the gene matches. The CDR3 is made up of 13 amino acids.

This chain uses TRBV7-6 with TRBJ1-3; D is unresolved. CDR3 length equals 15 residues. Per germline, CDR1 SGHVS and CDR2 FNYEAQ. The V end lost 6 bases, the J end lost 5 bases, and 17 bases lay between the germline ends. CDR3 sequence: CASRLQPSSRNTIYF. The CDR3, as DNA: TGTGCCAGCAGGCTACAGCCGAGCTCCCGAAACACCATATATTTT.

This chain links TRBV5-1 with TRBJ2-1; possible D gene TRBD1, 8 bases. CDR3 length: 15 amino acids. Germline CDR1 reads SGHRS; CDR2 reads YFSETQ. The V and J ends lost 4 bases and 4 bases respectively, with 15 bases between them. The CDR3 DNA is TGCGCCAGCAGCAAGGACAGGGAGGGATACAATGAGCAGTTCTTC. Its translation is CASSKDREGYNEQFF.

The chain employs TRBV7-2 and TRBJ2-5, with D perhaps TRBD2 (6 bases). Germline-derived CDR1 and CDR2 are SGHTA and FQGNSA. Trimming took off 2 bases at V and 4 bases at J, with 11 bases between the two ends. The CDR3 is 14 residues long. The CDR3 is CASSLKDGGETQYF. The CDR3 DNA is TGTGCCAGCAGCTTAAAAGACGGGGGAGAGACCCAGTACTTC.

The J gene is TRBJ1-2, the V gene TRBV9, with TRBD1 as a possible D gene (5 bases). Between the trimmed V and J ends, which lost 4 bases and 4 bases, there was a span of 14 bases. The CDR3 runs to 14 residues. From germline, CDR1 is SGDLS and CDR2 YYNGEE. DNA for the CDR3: TGTGCCAGCAGCCCCAACAGGAGCTCCTATGGCTACACCTTC. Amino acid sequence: CASSPNRSSYGYTF.

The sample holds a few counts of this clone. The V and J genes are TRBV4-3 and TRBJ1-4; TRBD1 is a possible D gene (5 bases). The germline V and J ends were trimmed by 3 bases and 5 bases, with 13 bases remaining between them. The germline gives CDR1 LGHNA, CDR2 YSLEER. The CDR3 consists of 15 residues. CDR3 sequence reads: CASSHRDSQNEKLFF. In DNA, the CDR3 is TGCGCCAGCAGCCATCGAGACAGTCAGAATGAAAAACTGTTTTTT.

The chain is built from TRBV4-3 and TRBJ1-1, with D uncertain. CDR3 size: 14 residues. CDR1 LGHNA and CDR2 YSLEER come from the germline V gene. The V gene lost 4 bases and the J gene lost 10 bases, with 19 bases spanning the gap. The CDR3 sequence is CASSLNPAGNGAFF. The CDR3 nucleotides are TGCGCCAGCAGCCTCAACCCGGCGGGGAATGGAGCTTTCTTT.

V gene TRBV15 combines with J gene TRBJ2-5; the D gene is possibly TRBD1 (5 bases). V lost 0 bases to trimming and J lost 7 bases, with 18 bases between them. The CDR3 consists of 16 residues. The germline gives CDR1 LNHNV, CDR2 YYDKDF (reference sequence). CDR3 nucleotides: TGTGCCACCAGCAGAGATTGGCGGTGGGGCCAATGGACCCAGTACTTC. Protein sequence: CATSRDWRWGQWTQYF. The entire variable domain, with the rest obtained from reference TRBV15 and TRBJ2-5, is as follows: DAMVIQNPRYQVTQFGKPVTLSCSQTLNHNVMYWYQQKSSQAPKLLFHYYDKDFNNEADTPDNFQSRRPNTSFCFLDIRSPGLGDTAMYLCATSRDWRWGQWTQYFGPGTRLLVL.

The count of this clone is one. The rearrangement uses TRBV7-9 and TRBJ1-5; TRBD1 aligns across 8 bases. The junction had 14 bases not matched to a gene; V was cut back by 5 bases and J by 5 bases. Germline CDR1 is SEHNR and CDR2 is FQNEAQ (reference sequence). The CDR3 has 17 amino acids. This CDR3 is CASSLRGEQGAHQPQHF. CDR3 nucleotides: TGTGCCAGCAGCCTTAGGGGGGAGCAGGGGGCACATCAGCCCCAGCATTTT.

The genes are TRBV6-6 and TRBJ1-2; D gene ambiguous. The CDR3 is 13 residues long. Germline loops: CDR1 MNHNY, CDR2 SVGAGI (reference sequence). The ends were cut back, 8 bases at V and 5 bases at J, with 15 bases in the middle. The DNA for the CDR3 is TGTGCCAGCGGGTTTCGAGGCGATTATGGCTACACCTTC. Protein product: CASGFRGDYGYTF.

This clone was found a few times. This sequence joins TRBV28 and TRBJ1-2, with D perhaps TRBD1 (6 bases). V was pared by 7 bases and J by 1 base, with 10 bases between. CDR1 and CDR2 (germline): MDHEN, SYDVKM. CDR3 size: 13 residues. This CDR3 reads CASIRGDNYGYTF. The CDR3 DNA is TGTGCCAGCATCAGGGGTGATAACTATGGCTACACCTTC.

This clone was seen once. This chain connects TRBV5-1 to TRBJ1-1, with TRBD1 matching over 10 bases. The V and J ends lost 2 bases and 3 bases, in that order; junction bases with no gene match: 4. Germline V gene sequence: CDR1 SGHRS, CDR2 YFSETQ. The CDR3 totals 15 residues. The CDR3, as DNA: TGCGCCAGCAGCTTTTCGACAGGGGGCCACACTGAAGCTTTCTTT. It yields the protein CASSFSTGGHTEAFF. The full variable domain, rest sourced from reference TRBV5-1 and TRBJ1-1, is KAGVTQTPRYLIKTRGQQVTLSCSPISGHRSVSWYQQTPGQGLQFLFEYFSETQRNKGNFPGRFSGRQFSNSRSEMNVSTLELGDSALYLCASSFSTGGHTEAFFGQGTRLTVV.